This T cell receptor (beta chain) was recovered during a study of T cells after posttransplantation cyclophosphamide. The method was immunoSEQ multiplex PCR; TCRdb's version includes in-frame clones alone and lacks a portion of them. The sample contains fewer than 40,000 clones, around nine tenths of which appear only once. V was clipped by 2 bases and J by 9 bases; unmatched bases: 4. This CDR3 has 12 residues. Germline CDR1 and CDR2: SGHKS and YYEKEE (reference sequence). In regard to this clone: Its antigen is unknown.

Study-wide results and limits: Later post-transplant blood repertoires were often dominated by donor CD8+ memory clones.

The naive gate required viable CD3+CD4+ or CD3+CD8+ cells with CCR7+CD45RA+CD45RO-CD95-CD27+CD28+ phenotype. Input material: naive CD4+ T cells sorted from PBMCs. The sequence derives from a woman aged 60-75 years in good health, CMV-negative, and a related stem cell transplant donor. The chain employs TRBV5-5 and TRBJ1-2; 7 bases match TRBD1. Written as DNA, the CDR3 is TGTGCCAGCAGCTTCCAGGGGGAGAGCTACACCTTC. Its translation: CASSFQGESYTF.